Following are 29 T cell receptor beta chains from one sample sequenced in a study of vaccination and CD4 T cells after COVID-19 (dated by TCRdb to between 2021 and 2024). Their target antigens are unknown. Libraries were built with PCR. These reads were obtained on an Illumina iSeq 100. TCR sequencing of DNA from cultured CD4+ T cells used the Oncomine TCR Beta short-read assay at the Johns Hopkins FTIC core. TCRdb passed the public sequencing reads through fastp at Q25 and MiXCR, retaining productive beta sequences. Rows matching on CDR3 protein sequence are summarized as one entry with the most common DNA and genes. Here the sample has 10,000 to 15,000 distinct CDR3 sequences; approximately 53% occur a single time. The ten biggest clones cover 28% of the sample. The treatment or condition label for this specimen denotes: approximately nine-day PBMC culture with coronavirus spike peptide pools or control peptides (ViraFEST assay).

Sequencing was carried out using CD4+ T cells from blood, cultured in vitro. The receptor source for this set is a human donor who had recovered from COVID-19.

V usage is TRBV19 and J usage is TRBJ1-2; 9 bases map to TRBD1. Germline V gene data show CDR1 as LNHDA and CDR2 as SQIVND (reference sequence). The CDR3 sequence is 13 residues long. V lost 6 bases and J lost 6; bases outside the gene matches: 5. The DNA of the CDR3 is TGTGCCAGTAGAGGGCGACAGGGGGATGGCTACACCTTC. It translates to CASRGRQGDGYTF.

This chain uses TRBV11-2 with TRBJ2-7; either TRBD1 or TRBD2 may supply D (6 bases each). Germline V gene lookup returns CDR1 SGHAT and CDR2 FQNNGV. V was trimmed by 3 bases and J by 5 bases, leaving 14 bases between them. The CDR3 is 14 residues long. CDR3 DNA: TGTGCCAGCAGCTTTCACGTAAGGGGGGACGAGCAGTACTTC. It translates to CASSFHVRGDEQYF.

This clonotype was seen only once. This chain connects TRBV20-1 to TRBJ1-2, with 8 bases fitting TRBD1. The CDR3 sequence is 17 residues long. V shed 5 bases, J shed 8 bases, and the junction held 22 bases outside the gene matches. Germline V gene lookup returns CDR1 DFQATT and CDR2 SNEGSKA (reference sequence). The CDR3 is CSAVLGWGTGLSGGYTF. The CDR3 DNA reads TGCAGTGCTGTCCTCGGGTGGGGGACAGGATTGTCAGGGGGCTACACCTTC.

This clonotype was seen a handful of times. The chain has TRBV28 and TRBJ1-5, with D unclear. There are 16 residues in the CDR3. The germline V and J ends were trimmed by 4 bases and 1 base, with 14 bases remaining between them. Germline V gene sequence: CDR1 MDHEN, CDR2 SYDVKM. The CDR3 sequence: CASSSFWRSSNQPQHF. The CDR3 DNA follows: TGTGCCAGCAGTTCGTTTTGGCGGTCCAGCAATCAGCCCCAGCATTTT.

This chain uses TRBV29-1 with TRBJ1-2; the match to TRBD1 covers 11 bases. The germline V gene has CDR1 SQVTM and CDR2 ANQGSEA. The CDR3 length is 15 residues. V shed 7 bases, J shed 1 base, and the junction held 8 bases outside the gene matches. The CDR3 DNA reads as TGCAGCGCCTCCACCGGGACAGGGGGTAACTATGGCTACACCTTC. Its translation: CSASTGTGGNYGYTF.

This chain joins TRBV20-1 and TRBJ2-5; 13 nucleotides match TRBD2. The CDR3 consists of 16 residues. Trimming removed 6 bases from V and 4 bases from J; junction bases left unmatched: 11. Per the germline V gene, CDR1 is DFQATT and CDR2 is SNEGSKA (reference sequence). CDR3 DNA: TGCAGTGCGCGCGGACTAGCGGGAGTGAGGGGAGAGACCCAGTACTTC. Translating gives CSARGLAGVRGETQYF.

This clonotype was recorded only once. V is TRBV6-5 and J is TRBJ2-2, with 8 bases matching TRBD2. The junction had 3 bases not matched to a gene; V was cut back by 1 base and J by 2 bases. The CDR3 totals 16 residues. Germline CDR1 and CDR2: MNHEY and SVGAGI. CDR3 bases: TGTGCCAGCAGTTACTTCCTAGCGGGCAACACCGGGGAGCTGTTTTTT. Translating gives CASSYFLAGNTGELFF.

V and J are TRBV20-1 and TRBJ2-5, with 9 bases fitting TRBD1. The junction had 8 bases not matched to a gene; V was cut back by 7 bases and J by 5 bases. Germline loops: CDR1 DFQATT, CDR2 SNEGSKA (reference sequence). CDR3 length: 13 amino acids. CDR3 sequence reads: CSDQQGARETQYF. The CDR3 nucleotides read TGCAGTGACCAACAGGGGGCCCGGGAGACCCAGTACTTC.

This chain connects TRBV4-1 to TRBJ2-7; 10 positions match TRBD2. Per the germline V gene, CDR1 is MGHRA and CDR2 is YSYEKL. The length of the CDR3 is 15 residues. The J segment lost 3 bases and the V segment lost 4 bases, leaving 6 bases of the junction unmatched. The CDR3 sequence is CASSPAGGRSYEQYF. The CDR3 nucleotides read TGCGCCAGCAGCCCAGCGGGGGGGAGGAGCTACGAGCAGTACTTC.

This clonotype was seen more than once but under ten times. The chain employs TRBV20-1 and TRBJ1-1; no definite D call. The V end was cut by 0 bases, the J end by 2 bases, with 10 bases between. Germline loops: CDR1 DFQATT, CDR2 SNEGSKA (reference sequence). The CDR3 contains 14 residues. The CDR3 here is CSARDRVANTEAFF. CDR3 bases: TGCAGTGCTAGAGATCGGGTAGCCAACACTGAAGCTTTCTTT.

This CDR3 is CASSLLGGGDEKLFF. The DNA of the CDR3 is TGCGCCAGCAGCCTGCTGGGGGGGGGAGATGAAAAACTGTTTTTT. This chain connects TRBV5-1 to TRBJ1-4; tentative D call: TRBD1 (5 bases). Trimming removed 4 bases from V and 6 bases from J, with 16 bases in between. Germline values: CDR1 SGHRS, CDR2 YFSETQ. The CDR3 is 15 amino acids.

V gene TRBV7-9 combines with J gene TRBJ2-3, with D perhaps assigned TRBD1 or TRBD2 (5 bases each). Between the trimmed V and J ends, which lost 5 bases and 6 bases, there was a span of 9 bases. Germline assignment: CDR1 SEHNR and CDR2 FQNEAQ (reference sequence). The CDR3 is made up of 12 amino acids. The CDR3 sequence: CASSRGVDTQYF. The DNA of the CDR3 is TGTGCCAGCAGCCGAGGGGTTGATACGCAGTATTTT.

V gene TRBV7-2 combines with J gene TRBJ1-1; D remains unclear. V shed 0 bases and J shed 0 bases, with 8 bases lying between them. The CDR3 runs 15 residues. Germline values: CDR1 SGHTA, CDR2 FQGNSA. The CDR3 DNA follows: TGTGCCAGCAGCTTAGCGGCGGGGTTGAACACTGAAGCTTTCTTT. It codes for CASSLAAGLNTEAFF.

By sample share, this clonotype is large (0.1 to 1%). The chain recombines TRBV19 with TRBJ1-5; no firm D call. Germline loops: CDR1 LNHDA, CDR2 SQIVND (reference sequence). The CDR3 has 13 residues. The V end was cut by 0 bases, the J end by 6 bases, with 6 bases between. CDR3 residues: CASSIDLGQPQHF. CDR3 DNA: TGTGCCAGTAGTATAGATCTGGGTCAGCCCCAGCATTTT.

The DNA for the CDR3 is TGTGCCACCACATCCAGGTGGGGGAACACTGAAGCTTTCTTT. Encoded protein: CATTSRWGNTEAFF. The chain couples TRBV2 to TRBJ1-1; unclear D gene. The germline V gene has CDR1 SNHLY and CDR2 FYNNEI. The CDR3 totals 14 residues. Deletions cut 10 bases from V and 1 base from J, with 16 bases between. Full variable domain (rest looked up from reference TRBV2 and TRBJ1-1): EPEVTQTPSHQVTQMGQEVILRCVPISNHLYFYWYRQILGQKVEFLVSFYNNEISEKSEIFDDQFSVERPDGSNFTLKIRSTKLEDSAMYFCATTSRWGNTEAFFGQGTRLTVV.

CDR3 protein: CASSFGQGAAYEQYF. CDR3 DNA: TGTGCCAGCAGCTTTGGACAGGGGGCGGCCTACGAGCAGTACTTC. This chain uses TRBV11-2 with TRBJ2-7; 11 bases match TRBD1. The CDR3 has 15 residues. CDR1 and CDR2 (germline): SGHAT, FQNNGV. Trimming removed 3 bases from V and 2 bases from J; junction bases left unmatched: 3.

Only a few counts were recorded for this clonotype. The CDR3, as DNA: TGCAGTGCTAGAGACCTCAGACAGCCCCAGCATTTT. As protein: CSARDLRQPQHF. This sequence joins TRBV20-1 and TRBJ1-5; the D is unclear. V was trimmed by 0 bases and J by 7 bases, leaving 7 bases between them. Germline V gene lookup returns CDR1 DFQATT and CDR2 SNEGSKA (reference sequence). This CDR3 region has 12 residues.

With regard to this clonotype: A junction end diverges from the germline sequence, so it may reflect a read error. V usage is TRBV19 and J usage is TRBJ1-2; 8 bases match TRBD1. The length of the CDR3 is 14 residues. Germline lookup yields CDR1 LNHDA and CDR2 SQIVND (reference sequence). CDR3 sequence (DNA): TGTGCCAGTAGTAATCAGGGGGCGGGCTATGGCCACACCTTC. Amino acids: CASSNQGAGYGHTF.

The V gene is TRBV20-1, the J gene TRBJ2-2; D unresolved. CDR1 is DFQATT and CDR2 is SNEGSKA in the germline V gene (reference sequence). This CDR3 region has 14 residues. Trimming left V 1 base short and J 3 bases short, with 9 bases between. CDR3 sequence: CSARVVGYTGELFF. CDR3 DNA: TGCAGTGCTAGAGTTGTTGGTTACACCGGGGAGCTGTTTTTT.

This chain joins TRBV12-3 or TRBV12-4 and TRBJ1-1, with D unresolved. The CDR3 spans 14 residues. The ends were cut back, 6 bases at V and 4 bases at J, with 15 bases in the middle. CDR3 loop: CASSSVTEATEAFF. The CDR3 coding sequence is TGTGCCAGCAGCTCTGTCACAGAGGCCACTGAAGCTTTCTTT.

DNA for the CDR3: TGTGCCAGCAGAAGGACTACCCCCCAAGAGACCCAGTACTTC. Protein sequence: CASRRTTPQETQYF. The chain uses TRBV6-1 and TRBJ2-5; weak D call: TRBD2 (6 bases). The CDR3 loop spans 14 amino acids. With 6 bases removed from V and 1 base from J, the gap between germline ends came to 12 bases. Germline loops: CDR1 MNHNS, CDR2 SASEGT.

The genes are TRBV24-1 and TRBJ1-5, with D uncertain. Trimming left V 5 bases short and J 1 base short, with 8 bases between. CDR3 length: 14 residues. Germline CDR1 KGHDR, CDR2 SFDVKD. The CDR3 here is CATSAPGSNQPQHF. Here the CDR3 DNA reads TGTGCCACCAGTGCACCCGGGAGCAATCAGCCCCAGCATTTT.

J is TRBJ2-3 and V is TRBV6-2 or TRBV6-3, with 9 bases aligning to TRBD1. V was pared by 2 bases and J by 2 bases, with 5 bases of the junction left unmatched. Germline CDR1 reads MNHEY; CDR2 reads SVGEGT. The CDR3 extends over 16 amino acids. Here the CDR3 DNA reads TGTGCCAGCAGTTACCAAACAGGGGGCAACACAGATACGCAGTATTTT. Encoded protein: CASSYQTGGNTDTQYF.

V usage is TRBV2 and J usage is TRBJ1-6, with D perhaps TRBD1 (5 bases). The V end lost 10 bases, the J end lost 1 base, and 11 bases lay between the germline ends. CDR1 and CDR2 (germline): SNHLY, FYNNEI. The CDR3 has 14 residues. DNA of the CDR3: TGTGCCATTCTCAGGGAATCCTATAATTCACCCCTCCACTTT. This sequence encodes CAILRESYNSPLHF. The entire variable domain, with the rest obtained from reference TRBV2 and TRBJ1-6, is as follows: EPEVTQTPSHQVTQMGQEVILRCVPISNHLYFYWYRQILGQKVEFLVSFYNNEISEKSEIFDDQFSVERPDGSNFTLKIRSTKLEDSAMYFCAILRESYNSPLHFGNGTRLTVT.

Only a few counts were recorded for this clonotype. V is TRBV27 and J is TRBJ2-3; tentative D call: TRBD2 (5 bases). V lost 3 bases and J 3 bases, leaving 7 bases between the germline ends. Germline values: CDR1 MNHEY, CDR2 SMNVEV (reference sequence). The CDR3 loop spans 13 amino acids. For the CDR3, the DNA is TGTGCCAGCAGTTTGAGGGAAACAGATACGCAGTATTTT. As protein: CASSLRETDTQYF.

V gene TRBV30 combines with J gene TRBJ1-2; D gene unclear. Germline values: CDR1 GTSNPN, CDR2 SVGIG (reference sequence). This CDR3 contains 13 residues. Trimming left V 3 bases short and J 1 base short, with 9 bases between. In DNA form, the CDR3 reads TGTGCCTGGAGGTCCAGGATTAACTATGGCTACACCTTC. Protein product: CAWRSRINYGYTF.

This clonotype was seen a single time. The chain joins TRBV5-1 to TRBJ2-3, with 9 bases fitting TRBD2. Germline V gives CDR1 SGHRS, CDR2 YFSETQ. This CDR3 spans 15 amino acids. The ends lost 4 bases at V and 1 base at J; junction bases unmatched: 4. The CDR3 coding sequence is TGCGCCAGCAGCCTATGGACTAGCGGCACAGATACGCAGTATTTT. Translation gives CASSLWTSGTDTQYF.

This clonotype turned up a few times. The rearrangement links TRBV6-2 or TRBV6-3 to TRBJ1-5, with D tentatively TRBD1 (6 bases). From germline, CDR1 is MNHEY and CDR2 SVGEGT. The CDR3 extends over 15 amino acids. The germline V and J ends were trimmed by 5 bases and 5 bases, with 16 bases remaining between them. This chain's CDR3 is CASSSPDRVYQPQHF. CDR3 in DNA: TGTGCCAGCAGTAGCCCGGACAGAGTTTATCAGCCCCAGCATTTT.

The chain has TRBV19 and TRBJ2-5, with TRBD1 matching 7 bases. Trimming took 4 bases from V and 5 from J; bases not matched to a gene: 7. The CDR3 consists of 14 residues. CDR1 and CDR2 (germline): LNHDA, SQIVND (reference sequence). In nucleotides, the CDR3 is TGTGCCAGTAGTAAAGGGGGCGCGAGGGAGACCCAGTACTTC. Translating it yields CASSKGGARETQYF.